These 19 T cell receptor beta chains share one sample of origin, sequenced in a study of response to subunit inactivated influenza vaccine. TCRdb analysed the RT-PCR reads with MiXCR anew, one entry per CDR3 protein. Of around 790,000 distinct CDR3 sequences listed, 21% were seen once; the top ten hold approximately 10%. The specimen was PBMCs from blood, collected roughly 5 days after vaccination. All receptors derive from a man between 50 and 59 years old who received an inactivated influenza vaccine.

This chain joins TRBV5-6 and TRBJ1-2; maybe TRBD1 (5 bases). Trimming cost V 4 bases and J 5 bases, with 15 bases left between them. Germline V gene lookup returns CDR1 SGHDT and CDR2 YYEEEE. This CDR3 spans 14 amino acids. The CDR3 sequence is CASSNTGTAYGYTF. The CDR3 bases are TGTGCCAGCAGCAACACCGGGACGGCTTATGGCTACACCTTC.

The chain employs TRBV3-1 and TRBJ1-5; D unclear. The CDR3 has 14 residues. The V end lost 3 bases, the J end lost 4 bases, and 10 bases lay between the germline ends. CDR1 and CDR2 (germline): LGHDT, YNNKEL (reference sequence). The CDR3 DNA sequence: TGTGCCAGCAGCCACGGTCCCAGGAATCAGCCCCAGCATTTT. It is translated as CASSHGPRNQPQHF.

This chain connects TRBV20-1 to TRBJ2-7; TRBD1 agrees at 8 bases. CDR3 size: 14 residues. Germline-derived CDR1 and CDR2 are DFQATT and SNEGSKA (reference sequence). The CDR3 sequence: CSVNQGAVSYEQYF. CDR3 bases: TGCAGCGTCAATCAGGGGGCCGTCTCCTACGAGCAGTACTTC.

V is TRBV12-3 or TRBV12-4 and J is TRBJ1-1; D not certain. Deletions cut 7 bases from V and 4 bases from J, with 13 bases between. This CDR3 spans 13 amino acids. CDR3 sequence: CASTLGLGTEAFF. DNA for the CDR3: TGTGCCAGCACCCTAGGGTTGGGCACTGAAGCTTTCTTT.

Written as DNA, the CDR3 is TGTGCCAGCAGCTTGCGGGCAGACCCTCGGGAGACCCAGTACTTC. Amino acid sequence: CASSLRADPRETQYF. The chain carries TRBV5-4 and TRBJ2-5; D gene ambiguous. Trimming removed 1 base at V and 5 bases at J, with 15 bases between. The CDR3 totals 15 residues. From germline, CDR1 is SGHNT and CDR2 YYREEE (reference sequence).

The chain joins TRBV4-1 to TRBJ2-1; unclear D gene. Germline V gene sequence: CDR1 MGHRA, CDR2 YSYEKL. The length of the CDR3 is 15 residues. Trimming shortened V by 6 bases and J by 6 bases, and 18 bases separated the two germline ends. CDR3 amino acids: CASSPGLVVRNEQFF. DNA for the CDR3: TGCGCCAGCAGTCCTGGTCTTGTAGTACGCAATGAGCAGTTCTTC.

This clonotype has a handful of counts. The rearrangement links TRBV20-1 to TRBJ1-2; 7 nucleotides line up with TRBD1. Germline assignment: CDR1 DFQATT and CDR2 SNEGSKA (reference sequence). The CDR3 has 17 amino acids. The trim removed 3 bases at V and 5 bases at J, leaving 18 bases unmatched. For the CDR3, the DNA is TGCAGTGCTAGGGCCCTCCAAACAGGGGACTATAGTTATGGCTACACCTTC. Protein sequence: CSARALQTGDYSYGYTF.

This clonotype was seen more than once but under ten times. This chain uses TRBV15 with TRBJ2-3, with 7 bases fitting TRBD2. Germline V gene lookup returns CDR1 LNHNV and CDR2 YYDKDF (reference sequence). Trimming at V came to 2 bases and at J to 0 bases, leaving 8 bases not matched to a gene. This CDR3 has 17 amino acids. The chain's CDR3 is CATSRSILAVSTDTQYF. CDR3 nucleotides: TGTGCCACCAGCAGATCGATCCTAGCGGTTAGCACAGATACGCAGTATTTT.

This chain joins TRBV7-2 and TRBJ2-1, with D unclear. Trimming removed 1 base from V and 9 bases from J, with 16 bases in between. The CDR3 runs 15 residues. Germline CDR1 is SGHTA and CDR2 is FQGNSA. The DNA of the CDR3 is TGTGCCAGCAGCTTAGTGTTTCGGTTGAGTGGTGAGCAGTTCTTC. This codes for CASSLVFRLSGEQFF.

J is TRBJ1-1 and V is TRBV27, with D maybe TRBD1 (6 bases). Germline V gives CDR1 MNHEY, CDR2 SMNVEV (reference sequence). The CDR3 length is 16 residues. V lost 6 bases and J lost 1, with 18 bases in between. The CDR3, as DNA: TGTGCCAGCAGGCTAAGCGGACAGTTGGGGAACACTGAAGCTTTCTTT. This gives the protein CASRLSGQLGNTEAFF.

V gene TRBV20-1 combines with J gene TRBJ2-7; 10 bases are a match to TRBD1. V trimming: 0 bases; J trimming: 5 bases; junction bases outside the gene matches: 7. The CDR3 has 15 amino acids. The germline gives CDR1 DFQATT, CDR2 SNEGSKA (reference sequence). This chain's CDR3 is CSARDATGGGNEQYF. CDR3 DNA: TGCAGTGCTAGAGATGCGACAGGGGGCGGAAACGAGCAGTACTTC.

The rearrangement links TRBV7-9 to TRBJ2-3, with D perhaps TRBD1 (5 bases). This CDR3 spans 15 amino acids. V was clipped by 6 bases and J by 2 bases, with 15 bases between them. CDR1 is SEHNR, CDR2 FQNEAQ, per germline (reference sequence). CDR3 sequence (DNA): TGTGCCAGCAGTACAGGAGAAGTAACCACAGATACGCAGTATTTT. Translated, it gives CASSTGEVTTDTQYF.

The J gene is TRBJ2-7, the V gene TRBV12-3 or TRBV12-4, with D perhaps assigned TRBD1 or TRBD2 (6 bases each). Trimming cost V 6 bases and J 6 bases, with 18 bases left between them. This CDR3 is 14 amino acids long. DNA of the CDR3: TGTGCCAGCAGCCGTCGACAGGAGGGGAGCGAGCAGTACTTC. It yields the protein CASSRRQEGSEQYF.

This rearrangement joins TRBV29-1 to TRBJ1-1; D is possibly TRBD1 (6 bases). V was trimmed by 6 bases and J by 10 bases, leaving 15 bases between them. CDR1 and CDR2 from the germline V gene are SQVTM and ANQGSEA. This CDR3 is built from 11 residues. In DNA, the CDR3 is TGCAGCGTGCCGATGGGGGCGGGAGCTTTCTTT. Translation: CSVPMGAGAFF.

This chain joins TRBV7-2 and TRBJ2-4, with D unclear. The CDR3 consists of 16 residues. Trimming removed 5 bases from V and 0 bases from J, with 14 bases in between. Germline assignment: CDR1 SGHTA and CDR2 FQGNSA. The CDR3 DNA reads as TGTGCCAGCAGCCAAGACCGGGTCCTAGCCAAAAACATTCAGTACTTC. This translates into CASSQDRVLAKNIQYF.

This clonotype turned up a few times. The CDR3 loop is CASSQELGSSMFF. DNA of the CDR3: TGTGCCAGCAGCCAAGAATTGGGGTCGTCCATGTTCTTC. The chain is built from TRBV3-1 and TRBJ2-1, with D unclear. The CDR3 is made up of 13 amino acids. V was trimmed by 0 bases and J by 15 bases, leaving 15 bases between them. Germline V lookup: CDR1 LGHDT, CDR2 YNNKEL (reference sequence).

This clonotype was detected a few times. The chain has TRBV20-1 and TRBJ1-5; no clear D gene. Germline values: CDR1 DFQATT, CDR2 SNEGSKA (reference sequence). V shed 3 bases and J shed 1 base, with 10 bases lying between them. There are 14 residues in the CDR3. DNA of the CDR3: TGCAGTGCTAGTGGGCCGGAGAGCAATCAGCCCCAGCATTTT. It is translated as CSASGPESNQPQHF.

This clonotype was counted between two and nine times. This rearrangement joins TRBV12-3 or TRBV12-4 to TRBJ2-5, with TRBD2 identical over 9 bases. Trimming cost V 3 bases and J 3 bases; bases outside gene matches: 5. This CDR3 is 15 amino acids long. CDR3 bases: TGTGCCAGCAGTTTTTCTAGCGGGGCAAAAGAGACCCAGTACTTC. This encodes CASSFSSGAKETQYF.

Ten or more counts support this clonotype. The chain joins TRBV6-5 to TRBJ2-1, with a weak D call TRBD2 (5 bases). The CDR3 sequence is 12 residues long. CDR1 MNHEY and CDR2 SVGAGI come from the germline V gene. Trimming took 6 bases from V and 9 from J, leaving 12 bases between them. The CDR3 region has the DNA TGTGCCAGCAGCCCACTAGGCGGTGAGCAGTTCTTC. It codes for CASSPLGGEQFF.